This T cell receptor beta chain emerged from a study of early T cells in non-severe SARS-CoV-2 infection. Whole-study findings and limits: VDJdb matches were skewed toward anti-spike CD8 T cell responses.

This clonotype was observed many times. Its antigen is unidentified. Each CDR3 protein is one row after TCRdb ran MiXCR on the 5' RACE reads. Counted here are under 50,000 distinct CDR3 sequences, roughly 5.9% occurring once; the ten biggest clones make up about 4.3%. Germline values: CDR1 LGHDT, CDR2 YNNKEL (reference sequence). There are 13 residues in the CDR3. Trimming took off 5 bases at V and 4 bases at J, with 6 bases between the two ends. Sequencing was performed on whole blood. The V call is TRBV3-1, the J call TRBJ2-6; D is undetermined. The clonotype originates from an adult who was a healthcare worker with PCR-confirmed SARS-CoV-2 infection or an uninfected control (not recorded which). CDR3 coding DNA: TGTGCCAGCAGCGCCTACGGGGCCAACGTCCTGACTTTC. Translating it yields CASSAYGANVLTF.